Below, one T cell receptor beta chain is given with its context. Its specific antigen is unknown. Base qualities are not provided; no much larger clone lies one nucleotide away. This specimen comes from a study of neoadjuvant anti-PD-1 for oral cavity cancer (dated by TCRdb to about 2021). In the study overall: Three to four biweekly doses of nivolumab at 3 mg/kg were mostly administered to patients before curative-intent surgical resection. A fourth nivolumab dose was given around day 43 to patients without progression, and definitive surgical resection was performed in those patients on days 50-56. Patients with complete response, partial response or stable disease by RECIST 1.1 were defined as responders, whereas patients with progression were defined as non-responders. There were about a dozen patients in the parent correlative cohort, and the response rate was 30% to 35%. Findings and caveats that apply to the study as a whole: Higher pretreatment blood TCRbeta clonality and lower post-treatment tumor TCRbeta clonality were correlated with higher pretreatment blood Treg/Th17 ratios. TCR analyses included only three patients per response group, and the authors called for larger cohorts for validation. Within PBMCs, T cell clonality (Gini index) was significantly higher in non-responders than responders after neoadjuvant nivolumab.

The CDR3 starts with the cysteine, ends with the phenylalanine, and has 15 residues. Only the CDR3 portion is preserved as DNA: 45 bases, with reading frame beginning at the first base. Reading the germline V gene gives CDR1 SGHRS and CDR2 YFSETQ. From V the trimming removes 5 bases and from J it removes 6 bases, while the gene matches leave 8 bases of the junction unaccounted for. For deep sequencing, each PBMC sample was run in six replicates, with libraries mostly built from 400 to 550 ng of input genomic DNA. TCRbeta libraries were prepared with the immunoSEQ hsTCRbeta kit according to the manufacturer's instructions. The completed libraries were mixed into a single pool at 3 nM, then sequenced with an Illumina NovaSeq 6000 S4 flow cell. The original methods were these. The immunoSEQ Analyzer handled quality control and preprocessing of the raw data. The analysis was limited to productive rearrangements, and each clonotype was defined by a unique CDR3 amino acid sequence. Repertoire clonality was estimated as the Gini-Simpson index, which was computed with the R package tcR. Gini indices were compared with Student's t test, and associations with tumor size change were assessed by Pearson correlation. The table comes from immuneACCESS by way of TCRdb, which keeps in-frame sequences with V and J called. Part of the clones is missing from these tables; in studies checked, under half for an unresolved V gene and the rest for unknown reasons. Clonal size and the V and J genes are those of that table, whereas D and trimming came from the DNA. This sample has tens of thousands of clones in its table, and around 79% of those were observed once. The ten largest make up more than 4% of the sample.

Taken with the paper, the label for time point translates to: after neoadjuvant nivolumab, at surgical resection. Patients were newly diagnosed with stage II-IVA oral cavity squamous cell carcinoma and had received no prior systemic or radiation treatment. The cohort consisted of patients with HPV-negative, locally advanced oral cavity squamous cell carcinoma. Peripheral blood mononuclear cells were analyzed directly, without maintenance or expansion in culture. The samples were drawn from a longitudinal correlative study tied to a single-arm phase II trial testing neoadjuvant nivolumab in oral cavity squamous cell carcinoma. Genomic DNA-based TCRbeta sequencing was performed on subject-matched pre- and post-treatment PBMCs and tumors from three responders and three non-responders. Peripheral blood mononuclear cells were collected before nivolumab treatment and again after treatment, at the time of surgery. The Maxwell RSC DNA from Cells kit was used to extract genomic DNA from PBMCs.

The V gene is TRBV5-1 and the J gene is TRBJ2-1; TRBD1 matches 10 bases in the middle. This TCR came from a person between 40 and 79 years old with oral cavity squamous cell carcinoma. The sequenced sample was PBMCs, obtained after nivolumab (anti-PD-1) treatment. The encoded CDR3 is CASRVTGGLSNEQFF. In nucleotide form, the sequence is TGCGCCAGCAGGGTGACAGGGGGCCTTTCCAATGAGCAGTTCTTC.